The TCR beta chain described here comes from a study of regulatory and conventional T cells in RAG deficiency. Sequenced by immunoSEQ multiplex PCR; TCRdb stores in-frame clones only, minus some. The sample records 6,500 to 7,000 clones, around 82% being singletons. Per the germline V gene, CDR1 is MNHEY and CDR2 is SVGAGI. The CDR3 sequence is 15 residues long. V was pared by 5 bases and J by 9 bases, with 11 bases of the junction left unmatched. These data are also associated with another study on regulatory T cells. As that study records: The primer mix had 52 TRBV and 13 TRBJ primers.

The V gene is TRBV6-5, the J gene TRBJ2-1, with 9 bases aligning to TRBD1. Material for sequencing was CD8+ T cells sorted from blood. The TCR originated in a human donor in good health. The CDR3 DNA sequence: TGTGCCAGCAGTAGCCGGGACAGGGTCGGTGTTGAGCAGTTCTTC. Translating gives CASSSRDRVGVEQFF.